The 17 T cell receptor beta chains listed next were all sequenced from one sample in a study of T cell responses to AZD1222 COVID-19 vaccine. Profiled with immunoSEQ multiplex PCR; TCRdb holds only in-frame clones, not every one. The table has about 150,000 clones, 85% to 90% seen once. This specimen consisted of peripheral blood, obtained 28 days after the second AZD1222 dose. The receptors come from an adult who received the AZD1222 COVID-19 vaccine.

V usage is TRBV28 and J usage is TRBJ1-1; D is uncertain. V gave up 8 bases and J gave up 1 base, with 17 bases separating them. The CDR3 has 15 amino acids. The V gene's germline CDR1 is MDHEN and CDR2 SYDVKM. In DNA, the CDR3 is TGTGCCAGCCTTTCGGCGGCAGGAGAGAACACTGAAGCTTTCTTT. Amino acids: CASLSAAGENTEAFF.

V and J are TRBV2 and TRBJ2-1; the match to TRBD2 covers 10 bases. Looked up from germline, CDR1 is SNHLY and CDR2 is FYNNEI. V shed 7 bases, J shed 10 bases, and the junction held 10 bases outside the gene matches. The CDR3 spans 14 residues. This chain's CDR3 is CASMGRAGGNEQFF. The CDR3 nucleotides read TGTGCCAGCATGGGTAGAGCGGGAGGGAACGAGCAGTTCTTC.

The CDR3 protein is CASSTLDKYEAFF. CDR3 in DNA: TGTGCCAGTAGCACCCTGGACAAGTACGAAGCTTTCTTT. J is TRBJ1-1 and V is TRBV19; maybe TRBD1 (5 bases). The CDR3 spans 13 residues. V was shortened by 6 bases and J by 8 bases, with 16 bases between the two germline ends. Germline CDR1 LNHDA, CDR2 SQIVND (reference sequence).

In DNA, the CDR3 is TGTGCCAGTACCGACAGGGGAAAGGACAATGAGCAGTTCTTC. Translating gives CASTDRGKDNEQFF. This chain joins TRBV19 and TRBJ2-1; 8 bases map to TRBD1. The trim removed 7 bases at V and 5 bases at J, leaving 7 bases unmatched. CDR3 length equals 14 residues. The germline gives CDR1 LNHDA, CDR2 SQIVND (reference sequence).

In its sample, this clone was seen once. The CDR3 sequence is CASSRGRRSSGNTIYF. CDR3 bases: TGTGCCAGTTCCAGGGGGCGGCGAAGCTCTGGAAACACCATATATTTT. The chain carries TRBV19 and TRBJ1-3, with TRBD1 matching over 8 bases. V lost 8 bases, J lost 0 bases, and 9 bases stayed unmatched. Germline V gene sequence: CDR1 LNHDA, CDR2 SQIVND (reference sequence). The CDR3 is 16 amino acids.

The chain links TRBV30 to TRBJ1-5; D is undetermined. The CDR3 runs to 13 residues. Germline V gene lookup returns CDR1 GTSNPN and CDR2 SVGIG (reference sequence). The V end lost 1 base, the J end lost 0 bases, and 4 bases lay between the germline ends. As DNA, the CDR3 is TGTGCCTGGAGTGGGGATAGCAATCAGCCCCAGCATTTT. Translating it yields CAWSGDSNQPQHF.

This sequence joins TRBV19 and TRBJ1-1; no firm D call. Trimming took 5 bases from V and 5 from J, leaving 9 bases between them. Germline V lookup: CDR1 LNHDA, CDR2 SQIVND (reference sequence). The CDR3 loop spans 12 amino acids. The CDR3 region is CASSLAGTEAFF. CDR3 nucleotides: TGTGCCAGTAGTTTGGCGGGGACTGAAGCTTTCTTT.

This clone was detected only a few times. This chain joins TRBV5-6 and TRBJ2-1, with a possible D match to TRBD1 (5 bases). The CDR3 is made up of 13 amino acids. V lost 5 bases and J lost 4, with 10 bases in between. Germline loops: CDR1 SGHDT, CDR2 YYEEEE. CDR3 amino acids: CASRYTGYNEQFF. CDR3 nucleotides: TGTGCCAGCAGATACACAGGATACAATGAGCAGTTCTTC.

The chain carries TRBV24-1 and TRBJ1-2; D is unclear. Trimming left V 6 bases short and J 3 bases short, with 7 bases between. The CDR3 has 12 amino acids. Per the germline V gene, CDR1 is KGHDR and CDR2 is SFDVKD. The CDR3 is CATSNEYYGYTF. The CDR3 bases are TGTGCCACCAGTAACGAGTACTATGGCTACACCTTC.

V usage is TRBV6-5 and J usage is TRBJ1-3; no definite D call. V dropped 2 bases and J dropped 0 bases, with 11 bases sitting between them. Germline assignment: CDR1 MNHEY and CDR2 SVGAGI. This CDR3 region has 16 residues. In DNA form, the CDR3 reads TGTGCCAGCAGTTACGACACGAGAAGCTCTGGAAACACCATATATTTT. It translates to CASSYDTRSSGNTIYF.

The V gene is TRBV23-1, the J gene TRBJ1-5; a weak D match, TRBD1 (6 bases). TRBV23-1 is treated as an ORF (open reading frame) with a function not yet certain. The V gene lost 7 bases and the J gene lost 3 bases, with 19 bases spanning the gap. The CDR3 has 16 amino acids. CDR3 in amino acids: CASNPGQTIYNQPQHF. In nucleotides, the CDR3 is TGCGCCAGCAATCCGGGACAAACCATTTACAATCAGCCCCAGCATTTT.

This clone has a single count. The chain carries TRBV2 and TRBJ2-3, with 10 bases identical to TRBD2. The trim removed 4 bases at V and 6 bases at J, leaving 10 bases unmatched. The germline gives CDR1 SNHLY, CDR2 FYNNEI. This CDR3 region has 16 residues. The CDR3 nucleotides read TGTGCCAGCAGTGGGCTAGCGGGAGAAAAGCGGGATACGCAGTATTTT. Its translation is CASSGLAGEKRDTQYF.

CDR3 sequence reads: CASSLGLASYNEQFF. The DNA of the CDR3 is TGTGCCAGCAGCTTGGGACTAGCGAGCTACAATGAGCAGTTCTTC. This sequence joins TRBV7-2 and TRBJ2-1; 10 bases fit TRBD2. V shed 3 bases, J shed 3 bases, and the junction held 2 bases outside the gene matches. The CDR3 has 15 amino acids. Germline loops: CDR1 SGHTA, CDR2 FQGNSA.

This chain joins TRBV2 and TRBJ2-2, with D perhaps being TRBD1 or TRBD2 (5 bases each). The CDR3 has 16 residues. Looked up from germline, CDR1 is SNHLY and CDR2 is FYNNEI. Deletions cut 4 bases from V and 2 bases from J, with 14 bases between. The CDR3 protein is CASSAGGGQNTGELFF. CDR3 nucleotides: TGTGCCAGCAGTGCGGGTGGAGGACAAAACACCGGGGAGCTGTTTTTT.

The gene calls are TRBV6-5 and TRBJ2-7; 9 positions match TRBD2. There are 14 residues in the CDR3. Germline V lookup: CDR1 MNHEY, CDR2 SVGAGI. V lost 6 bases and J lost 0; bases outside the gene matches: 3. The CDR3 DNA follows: TGTGCCAGCAGATGGGGACTAGCCTCCTACGAGCAGTACTTC. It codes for CASRWGLASYEQYF.

CDR3 amino acids: CASSPGDRDRSTIYF. The CDR3, as DNA: TGCGCCAGCAGCCCGGGCGACAGGGACAGGAGCACCATATATTTT. This chain connects TRBV5-1 to TRBJ1-3; 8 bases are shared with TRBD1. V trimming: 4 bases; J trimming: 9 bases; junction bases outside the gene matches: 12. Germline CDR1 and CDR2: SGHRS and YFSETQ. The CDR3 is 15 residues long.

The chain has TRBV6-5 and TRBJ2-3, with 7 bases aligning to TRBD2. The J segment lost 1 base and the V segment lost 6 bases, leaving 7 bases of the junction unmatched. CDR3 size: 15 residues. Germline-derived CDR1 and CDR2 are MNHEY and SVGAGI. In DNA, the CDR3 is TGTGCCAGCAGGGGGACGCTAGCGGGCACAGATACGCAGTATTTT. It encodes CASRGTLAGTDTQYF.